This TCR beta chain was retrieved from a study of blood T cell repertoires in COVID-19. Study background: Collection of acute and convalescent COVID-19 samples took place in the United States, Italy and Spain. The analysed material was cDNA or gDNA that came from T cells, B-cell-depleted T cells, or PBMCs.

Looked up from germline, CDR1 is MDHEN and CDR2 is SYDVKM. The CDR3 is 14 amino acids. The V segment lost 8 bases and the J segment 7 bases; nucleotides outside the gene matches: 12. Original processing notes: Estimation of nucleated cell counts relied on the amplification of reference gene primers. Measured with immunoSEQ multiplex PCR; TCRdb has only the in-frame clones, and not every one. The DNA was the basis for D and trimming; V, J and clone size are from that table. The sample has 40,000 to 55,000 clones; around nine tenths are singletons. This clone has a single count. The origin of this receptor is a woman older than 75 with acute or convalescent COVID-19. The rearrangement uses TRBV28 and TRBJ1-2; 8 bases map to TRBD1. Specimen: peripheral blood. As DNA, the CDR3 is TGTGCCAGCCTGGAGGAGGCGGACAGGGCTGGCTACACCTTC. Translated: CASLEEADRAGYTF.